The rows below give T cell receptor beta chains drawn from one sample of a study of cytomegalovirus exposure and HLA in healthy donors. This table comes from immunoSEQ multiplex PCR, and its TCRdb copy is limited to in-frame clones, with some not included. Of tens of thousands of clones in the sample, approximately 80% are singletons; the top ten hold under 7%. The sample was PBMCs. The receptors shown here come from a male donor in good health and CMV-seronegative. The CDR3 runs from the conserved cysteine through the conserved F or W. Each record gives: clone size, D gene, CDR3 length, J gene, V gene, CDR3 DNA, CDR3 protein. D genes are given only for firm matches. Some rows mark clone size as missing; the rest say once, few, many or name a class of expanded clone.

clone size: NA; D gene: NA; CDR3 length: 16; J gene: TRBJ2-3; V gene: TRBV9; CDR3 DNA: TGTGCCAGCAGCGTAGGTCTGAGCGAGAGGGCAGATACGCAGTATTTT; CDR3 protein: CASSVGLSERADTQYF
clone size: NA; D gene: TRBD1; CDR3 length: 15; J gene: TRBJ2-5; V gene: TRBV10-3; CDR3 DNA: TGTGCCATCAGTGAAGGGACAGGGGGCTTAGAGACCCAGTACTTC; CDR3 protein: CAISEGTGGLETQYF
clone size: NA; D gene: TRBD1; CDR3 length: 20; J gene: TRBJ1-5; V gene: TRBV19; CDR3 DNA: TGTGCCAGTAGTTCGGTCTCCGGGACAGGGGATCTTTGGGGCAATCAGCCCCAGCATTTT; CDR3 protein: CASSSVSGTGDLWGNQPQHF
clone size: NA; D gene: TRBD1; CDR3 length: 17; J gene: TRBJ1-1; V gene: TRBV11-2; CDR3 DNA: TGTGCCAGCACCCGTATCGGGACAGGGGAGGTGAACACTGAAGCTTTCTTT; CDR3 protein: CASTRIGTGEVNTEAFF
clone size: NA; D gene: NA; CDR3 length: 16; J gene: TRBJ1-1; V gene: TRBV18; CDR3 DNA: TGTGCCAGCTCACAAGCCTCAGGGTTAGGAGTGGCTGAAGCTTTCTTT; CDR3 protein: CASSQASGLGVAEAFF
clone size: NA; D gene: NA; CDR3 length: 14; J gene: TRBJ2-7; V gene: TRBV19; CDR3 DNA: TGTGCCAGTAGTATACAGGACAGCTCCTACGAGCAGTACTTC; CDR3 protein: CASSIQDSSYEQYF
clone size: NA; D gene: TRBD2; CDR3 length: 17; J gene: TRBJ2-5; V gene: TRBV15; CDR3 DNA: TGTGCCACCAGCAGATCGACTAGCGGGGGGGCTAAGGAGACCCAGTACTTC; CDR3 protein: CATSRSTSGGAKETQYF
clone size: NA; D gene: NA; CDR3 length: 15; J gene: TRBJ1-6; V gene: TRBV4-1; CDR3 DNA: TGCGCCAGCAGCCAAGTTGGGGGCCTTAATTCACCCCTCCACTTT; CDR3 protein: CASSQVGGLNSPLHF
clone size: few; D gene: NA; CDR3 length: 13; J gene: TRBJ2-1; V gene: TRBV10-3; CDR3 DNA: TGTGCCACCCGGACAGAGACCTACAATGAGCAGTTCTTC; CDR3 protein: CATRTETYNEQFF
clone size: NA; D gene: NA; CDR3 length: 15; J gene: TRBJ1-4; V gene: TRBV7-2; CDR3 DNA: TGTGCCAGCAGCTTTAACAGGGTAACTAATGAAAAACTGTTTTTT; CDR3 protein: CASSFNRVTNEKLFF
clone size: NA; D gene: NA; CDR3 length: 13; J gene: TRBJ2-3; V gene: TRBV11-3; CDR3 DNA: TGTGCCAGCAGCCCAGATGCGGGGGATACGCAGTATTTT; CDR3 protein: CASSPDAGDTQYF
clone size: NA; D gene: TRBD2; CDR3 length: 15; J gene: TRBJ2-2; V gene: TRBV6-6; CDR3 DNA: TGTGCCAGCAGTCGACTAGCGGACTCCACCGGGGAGCTGTTTTTT; CDR3 protein: CASSRLADSTGELFF
clone size: NA; D gene: NA; CDR3 length: 14; J gene: TRBJ1-2; V gene: TRBV4-3; CDR3 DNA: TGCGCCAGCAGCCATGAGGACTCGAGCCTTGGCTACACCTTC; CDR3 protein: CASSHEDSSLGYTF
clone size: once; D gene: NA; CDR3 length: 14; J gene: TRBJ1-2; V gene: TRBV5-1; CDR3 DNA: TGCGCCAGCAGCCCTACCGCTACCGATTATGGCTACACCTTC; CDR3 protein: CASSPTATDYGYTF
clone size: NA; D gene: TRBD1; CDR3 length: 14; J gene: TRBJ2-7; V gene: TRBV10-1; CDR3 DNA: TGCGCCAGCAGTCGTGGACAGGGGGGCTACGAGCAGTACTTC; CDR3 protein: CASSRGQGGYEQYF
clone size: NA; D gene: NA; CDR3 length: 14; J gene: TRBJ2-3; V gene: TRBV10-3; CDR3 DNA: TGTGCCATCAGTGAAGGAGGGGCAACAGATACGCAGTATTTT; CDR3 protein: CAISEGGATDTQYF
clone size: NA; D gene: NA; CDR3 length: 15; J gene: TRBJ1-2; V gene: TRBV6-6; CDR3 DNA: TGTGCCAGCAGTTACTCGCCCAGAACTAACTATGGCTACACCTTC; CDR3 protein: CASSYSPRTNYGYTF
clone size: NA; D gene: TRBD2; CDR3 length: 15; J gene: TRBJ2-1; V gene: TRBV7-9; CDR3 DNA: TGTGCCAGAATAGCGGGGGGCTCCCTCTACAATGAGCAGTTCTTC; CDR3 protein: CARIAGGSLYNEQFF
clone size: NA; D gene: NA; CDR3 length: 14; J gene: TRBJ1-1; V gene: TRBV7-6; CDR3 DNA: TGTGCCAGCAGCTCCCAAACAGGGTACACTGAAGCTTTCTTT; CDR3 protein: CASSSQTGYTEAFF
clone size: NA; D gene: TRBD1; CDR3 length: 14; J gene: TRBJ1-1; V gene: TRBV25-1; CDR3 DNA: TGTGCCAGCAGTCCCTCACAGGGGGACACTGAAGCTTTCTTT; CDR3 protein: CASSPSQGDTEAFF
clone size: NA; D gene: NA; CDR3 length: 11; J gene: TRBJ1-2; V gene: TRBV19; CDR3 DNA: TGTGCCACCGAAACTTTGTTCGGCTACACCTTC; CDR3 protein: CATETLFGYTF
clone size: NA; D gene: NA; CDR3 length: 13; J gene: TRBJ1-2; V gene: TRBV27; CDR3 DNA: TGTGCCAGCAGTTTTCGACGGAGCTATGGCTACACCTTC; CDR3 protein: CASSFRRSYGYTF
clone size: NA; D gene: TRBD1; CDR3 length: 14; J gene: TRBJ2-2; V gene: TRBV2; CDR3 DNA: TGTGCCAGCGGTTTAGGGGGCCGAACCGGGGAGCTGTTTTTT; CDR3 protein: CASGLGGRTGELFF
clone size: NA; D gene: NA; CDR3 length: 13; J gene: TRBJ2-7; V gene: TRBV7-3; CDR3 DNA: TGTGCCAGCAGCCTAATGCCGGGGAGTGAGCAGTACTTC; CDR3 protein: CASSLMPGSEQYF
clone size: NA; D gene: NA; CDR3 length: 16; J gene: TRBJ2-7; V gene: TRBV5-4; CDR3 DNA: TGTGCCAGCAGCCCATACCCGACTAGTGGATCCTACGAGCAGTACTTC; CDR3 protein: CASSPYPTSGSYEQYF
clone size: NA; D gene: TRBD1; CDR3 length: 15; J gene: TRBJ1-1; V gene: TRBV19; CDR3 DNA: TGTGCCAGTAGTATAGTAGGGACAGGGAGCACTGAAGCTTTCTTT; CDR3 protein: CASSIVGTGSTEAFF
clone size: NA; D gene: TRBD2; CDR3 length: 17; J gene: TRBJ2-1; V gene: TRBV14; CDR3 DNA: TGTGCCAGCAGCCAAGATCTTATAGCGGGGGGTTACAATGAGCAGTTCTTC; CDR3 protein: CASSQDLIAGGYNEQFF
clone size: NA; D gene: TRBD1; CDR3 length: 17; J gene: TRBJ2-3; V gene: TRBV4-3; CDR3 DNA: TGCGCCAGCAGCCAAGAATGGACAGGGGTTAGCACAGATACGCAGTATTTT; CDR3 protein: CASSQEWTGVSTDTQYF
clone size: NA; D gene: TRBD1; CDR3 length: 14; J gene: TRBJ1-4; V gene: TRBV30; CDR3 DNA: TGTGCCTGGGGGGCGGGACAGGGAGATGAAAAACTGTTTTTT; CDR3 protein: CAWGAGQGDEKLFF
clone size: NA; D gene: NA; CDR3 length: 16; J gene: TRBJ1-5; V gene: TRBV19; CDR3 DNA: TGTGCCAGTAGTACATACAGGGTCGGAGGCAATCAGCCCCAGCATTTT; CDR3 protein: CASSTYRVGGNQPQHF